These T cell receptor beta chains were read from a single sample in a study of CD8+ T cells in alopecia areata. The method was immunoSEQ multiplex PCR; TCRdb's version includes in-frame clones alone and lacks a portion of them. The sample includes 75,000 to 100,000 clones, 41% seen only once; the top ten take roughly 1.3%. The sequencing sample was made of CD4+ T cells sorted from blood. The receptors stem from a human donor with alopecia areata. Both conserved end residues are part of each CDR3. Fields, in order: J gene, D gene, V gene, clone size, CDR3 DNA, CDR3 protein. The D gene is left open where the match is weak. Clone size is shown for a subset of rows, as once, few, many or a class of expanded clone.

>TRBJ2-1|NA|TRBV7-9|NA
TGTGCCAGCAGCTATCGGACCCGGGGAGAGCAGTTCTTC
CASSYRTRGEQFF
>TRBJ2-7|TRBD2|TRBV14|NA
TGTGCCAGCTCCGGGACTAGCACCTACGAGCAGTACTTC
CASSGTSTYEQYF
>TRBJ1-2|TRBD1|TRBV7-2|once
TGTGCCAGCAGCGACCCGGGACAGGGCGGCAATGGCTACACCTTC
CASSDPGQGGNGYTF
>TRBJ1-2|NA|TRBV16|NA
TGTGCCAGCAGCCAGGGGACACTTCCTAACTATGGCTACACCTTC
CASSQGTLPNYGYTF
>TRBJ2-5|NA|TRBV29-1|few
TGCAGCGTATCCCCATGGGGGCAGCAAGAGACCCAGTACTTC
CSVSPWGQQETQYF
>TRBJ2-4|NA|TRBV5-4|few
TGTGCCAGCAGCTTCGATATTAATCTACCCCCCAAAAACATTCAGTACTTC
CASSFDINLPPKNIQYF
>TRBJ1-1|TRBD1|TRBV7-9|few
TGTGCCAGCAGCTCAAGGACAGGGGCGTCCACTGAAGCTTTCTTT
CASSSRTGASTEAFF
>TRBJ1-2|TRBD1|TRBV5-1|NA
TGCGCCAGCAGCAACAGGGGGCTTCGTGGCTACACCTTC
CASSNRGLRGYTF
>TRBJ2-5|NA|TRBV19|few
TGTGCCAGTAGTATGGGTCAGGAGACCCAGTACTTC
CASSMGQETQYF
>TRBJ1-3|NA|TRBV7-2|few
TGTGCCAGCAGCCTACTGGTGGGCTCCTCTCTAAACACCATATATTTT
CASSLLVGSSLNTIYF
>TRBJ2-7|NA|TRBV30|NA
TGTGCCTGGAGCCCCCCGGGGCCCTACGAGCAGTACTTC
CAWSPPGPYEQYF
>TRBJ2-2|NA|TRBV5-4|NA
TGTGCCAGCAGCTTTAGGAGGGATGCCGGGGAGCTGTTTTTT
CASSFRRDAGELFF
>TRBJ1-5|NA|TRBV29-1|NA
TGCAGCGTCGCACACGGACGGGATCAGCCCCAGCATTTT
CSVAHGRDQPQHF
>TRBJ2-7|NA|TRBV30|NA
TGTGCCTGGAAAGATTCCTACGAGCAGTACTTC
CAWKDSYEQYF
>TRBJ2-5|NA|TRBV4-1|few
TGCGCCAGCAGCCAACCAGACAGGAACCAAGAGACCCAGTACTTC
CASSQPDRNQETQYF
>TRBJ1-5|TRBD1|TRBV29-1|NA
TGCAGCGTAACCGGGACAGGGGAAAGGAATCAGCCCCAGCATTTT
CSVTGTGERNQPQHF
>TRBJ2-1|NA|TRBV30|NA
TGTGCCTGGAGTCGGACGGCGAGCTCCTACAATGAGCAGTTCTTC
CAWSRTASSYNEQFF
>TRBJ2-1|TRBD2|TRBV28|medium-sized
TGTGCCAGCAGCCCGACTCGACCGGGACTAGCGGGAAATGAGCAGTTCTTC
CASSPTRPGLAGNEQFF
>TRBJ1-1|NA|TRBV9|NA
TGTGCCAGCAGCCCTAATCCCGAGGGGGACACTGAAGCTTTCTTT
CASSPNPEGDTEAFF
>TRBJ1-3|TRBD1|TRBV29-1|few
TGCAGCGTTGCTTTAGGACAGGGAGGAAACACCATATATTTT
CSVALGQGGNTIYF
>TRBJ1-6|TRBD1|TRBV30|NA
TGTGCCTGGAGTCCAGACAGGGTTGATTCACCCCTCCACTTT
CAWSPDRVDSPLHF
>TRBJ2-7|NA|TRBV9|few
TGTGCCAGCAGCGTAGCGCCAGGTAGCGTCTACGAGCAGTACTTC
CASSVAPGSVYEQYF
>TRBJ1-5|NA|TRBV29-1|NA
TGCAGCGTTGAAGTGGGGGCAGGTCAGCCCCAGCATTTT
CSVEVGAGQPQHF
>TRBJ2-5|TRBD1|TRBV30|NA
TGTGCCTGGTCAGGGGGCTCGGAGACCCAGTACTTC
CAWSGGSETQYF
>TRBJ2-1|NA|TRBV5-6|NA
TGTGCCAGCAGCTTTGTCCAGGGTCGGTACAATGAGCAGTTCTTC
CASSFVQGRYNEQFF
>TRBJ2-7|NA|TRBV4-3|few
TGCGCCAGCAGTCTTCAGGCGTCCTACGAGCAGTACTTC
CASSLQASYEQYF
>TRBJ2-2|NA|TRBV5-1|NA
TGCGCCAGCAGCTTGGCAGCGGTGAACACCGGGGAGCTGTTTTTT
CASSLAAVNTGELFF
>TRBJ1-1|NA|TRBV30|NA
TGTGCCTGGAGTGTACAAGCAGTATTTGGGGCGGCTTTCTTT
CAWSVQAVFGAAFF
>TRBJ2-1|NA|TRBV6-5|NA
TGTGCCAGCAGCCACACTAGGTTGGGGGTCTATGAGCAGTTCTTC
CASSHTRLGVYEQFF
>TRBJ2-7|TRBD1|TRBV5-1|NA
TGCGCCAGCAGCTTGGTAGGACAGGACTACGAGCAGTACTTC
CASSLVGQDYEQYF
>TRBJ2-2|NA|TRBV14|many
TGTGCCAGCAGCCGAGACAGAAGGAACACCGGGGAGCTGTTTTTT
CASSRDRRNTGELFF
>TRBJ2-1|NA|TRBV4-2|NA
TGTGCCAGCAGCCAAGATCCTGGGGGTTCATACAATGAGCAGTTCTTC
CASSQDPGGSYNEQFF
>TRBJ2-5|TRBD2|TRBV2|NA
TGTGCCAGCAGAGGAGGACTAGCTGGGGAGACCCAGTACTTC
CASRGGLAGETQYF
>TRBJ2-2|TRBD1|TRBV4-2|NA
TGTGCCAGCAGCCAAGATCGGGACAGATTTACGAACACCGGGGAGCTGTTTTTT
CASSQDRDRFTNTGELFF
>TRBJ2-1|TRBD2|TRBV7-9|few
TGTGCCAGCAGCGTCGGACTAGCGGGAGGTTACAATGAGCAGTTCTTC
CASSVGLAGGYNEQFF
>TRBJ2-2|NA|TRBV29-1|few
TGCAGCGTGACCACCGCAGGGGCCGGGGAGCTGTTTTTT
CSVTTAGAGELFF
>TRBJ1-2|NA|TRBV15|NA
TGTGCCACCAGCAGAGGGCAGGCCTCTATCGGCGGCTACACCTTC
CATSRGQASIGGYTF
>TRBJ2-7|NA|TRBV30|NA
TGTGCCTGGGGTCGGGGTGCCAGGGATCTAAACGAGCAGTACTTC
CAWGRGARDLNEQYF
>TRBJ2-4|NA|TRBV30|few
TGTGCCTGGACAGGACCCTTAGCCAAAAACATTCAGTACTTC
CAWTGPLAKNIQYF
>TRBJ2-1|NA|TRBV7-2|NA
TGTGCCAGCAGCTGGAACCACAATGAGCAGTTCTTC
CASSWNHNEQFF
>TRBJ2-5|TRBD2|TRBV14|NA
TGTGCCAGCAGCCGACTAGGGCTAGCGGAGCACCAAGAGACCCAGTACTTC
CASSRLGLAEHQETQYF
>TRBJ2-3|NA|TRBV30|NA
TGTGCCTGGAGTGAGGACACCACAGATACGCAGTATTTT
CAWSEDTTDTQYF
>TRBJ2-6|TRBD1|TRBV29-1|few
TGCAGCGTTGACTGGACAGGGGGCTCTGGGGCCAACGTCCTGACTTTC
CSVDWTGGSGANVLTF
>TRBJ1-1|NA|TRBV6-1|NA
TGTGCCAGCAGTGGATCATGGCCCGGTTGGAACACTGAAGCTTTCTTT
CASSGSWPGWNTEAFF
>TRBJ1-1|NA|TRBV4-1|few
TGCGCCAGCAGCCGGTATGGGGCAGGGATATATGTTGAAGCTTTCTTT
CASSRYGAGIYVEAFF
>TRBJ2-3|TRBD2|TRBV4-2|NA
TGTGCCAGCAGCCAAGAATGGACTAGCGTTAGCACAGATACGCAGTATTTT
CASSQEWTSVSTDTQYF
>TRBJ1-1|NA|TRBV5-1|NA
TGCGCCAGCAGCGCCAAACAGGGCTACACTGAAGCTTTCTTT
CASSAKQGYTEAFF
>TRBJ1-1|NA|TRBV11-2|NA
TGTGCCAGCAGCTTAGTTGGTCCATTGAACACTGAAGCTTTCTTT
CASSLVGPLNTEAFF
>TRBJ1-1|NA|TRBV30|NA
TGTGCCTGGAGTGGACGTAGGGAGACTGAAGCTTTCTTT
CAWSGRRETEAFF
>TRBJ2-3|NA|TRBV28|NA
TGTGCCAGCAGTCAGGGACCTCCCGGTACGCAGTATTTT
CASSQGPPGTQYF
>TRBJ2-3|TRBD1|TRBV7-8|NA
TGTGCCAGCAGCCCTTCCGGGACAGGGTATCCTAGCACAGATACGCAGTATTTT
CASSPSGTGYPSTDTQYF